The present entry profiles one T cell receptor (beta chain) with its context. Its target is unknown. Profiled with immunoSEQ multiplex PCR; TCRdb holds only in-frame clones, not every one. The top ten clones hold approximately 0.52% of a sample with some 110,000 clones, 75% to 95% of them seen once. The sample is drawn from a study of OX40 agonist ivuxolimab in advanced cancers. About the research overall: Dose-escalation patients' cancers were hepatocellular carcinoma, melanoma, renal cell or head and neck cancer. Study-level results: Doses of 0.1 to 3.0 mg/kg were accompanied by clonal expansion of CD4+ and CD8+ blood T cells by week 6. Patients with a partial response at 0.1-3.0 mg/kg had among the lowest clonal expansion. Fewer expanded clones were found on average in CD4+ than in CD8+ T cells.

From germline, CDR1 is MNHEY and CDR2 SVGAGI. The V and J ends lost 7 bases and 9 bases, in that order; junction bases with no gene match: 12. This CDR3 is built from 15 residues. This sequence was found in an adult with an advanced solid tumor such as melanoma, head and neck, liver or kidney cancer. The chain is built from TRBV6-5 and TRBJ1-6; 7 positions agree with TRBD1. The sample in question was CD4+ or CD8+ T cells sorted from blood, obtained in a trial of the OX40 agonist ivuxolimab. Here the CDR3 DNA reads TGTGCCAGCACCGGACAGGCGGTGGGGCCTTCACCCCTCCACTTT. It is translated as CASTGQAVGPSPLHF.